This T cell receptor beta chain was profiled in a study of cytomegalovirus exposure and HLA in healthy donors. For this clone: Its specificity is not known.

These donors, healthy bone marrow donors, were studied. Study results and limitations: The authors later found HLA-associated TCR beta chains more clonally expanded than equally common others. In an earlier analysis, productive rearrangement rates for most beta V segments clustered near 87% or 30%. Most CMV-associated TCR beta chains appeared HLA-restricted in a later analysis.

PCR involved 60 Vbeta and 13 Jbeta primers. Libraries were prepared by immunoSEQ multiplex PCR; TCRdb keeps only in-frame clonotypes and omits some of them. The sample has approximately 290,000 clones; approximately 80% are singletons. CDR3 length: 14 amino acids. Germline-derived CDR1 and CDR2 are SQVTM and ANQGSEA. V lost 4 bases to trimming and J lost 6 bases, with 17 bases between them. Source material: PBMCs. This sequence was found in a girl aged 2-10 years in good health and CMV-seronegative. The J gene is TRBJ2-3, the V gene TRBV29-1; TRBD2 is a possible D gene (5 bases). CDR3 sequence (DNA): TGCAGCGTTGGCGAGGCCCTTACGGGGGATACGCAGTATTTT. Its translation is CSVGEALTGDTQYF.